The 5 T cell receptor beta chains reported below all come from one sample, sequenced in a study of T cells in Graves' hyperthyroidism and ophthalmopathy. RNA transcripts gave rise to amplified TCR beta CDR3 regions. A set of HTBI primers served as the primers for a first-round RT-PCR of the TCR CDR3. TCRdb fed the multiplex PCR reads into MiXCR, producing one record per CDR3 protein. The repertoire consists of nearly 600,000 distinct CDR3 sequences, with roughly 13% occurring once and the leading ten covering more than 4.5%. Sample: blood. The receptors derive from a woman aged 25 to 39 with Graves' hyperthyroidism that later progressed to Graves' ophthalmopathy.

This clonotype was observed many times. The gene calls are TRBV28 and TRBJ2-3; 11 nucleotides line up with TRBD1. The CDR3 runs 14 residues. With 6 bases clipped from V and 6 bases from J, the junction kept 5 bases outside the gene matches. Germline V gene data show CDR1 as MDHEN and CDR2 as SYDVKM. The CDR3 DNA follows: TGTGCCAGCAGGGGGACAGGGGGGACCGATACGCAGTATTTT. Amino acids: CASRGTGGTDTQYF.

The chain is built from TRBV6-2 or TRBV6-3 and TRBJ2-7; D is unclear. The CDR3 is 13 residues long. Trimming removed 0 bases from V and 4 bases from J, with 7 bases in between. Germline V CDR1 and CDR2: MNHEY, SVGEGT. The CDR3 here is CASSYSPVYEQYF. Here the CDR3 DNA reads TGTGCCAGCAGTTACTCCCCCGTGTACGAGCAGTACTTC.

This clonotype was recorded many times. The rearrangement joins TRBV20-1 to TRBJ2-7; 8 nucleotides align to TRBD2. The germline V gene encodes CDR1 DFQATT and CDR2 SNEGSKA (reference sequence). Trimming took 5 bases from V and 2 from J; bases not matched to a gene: 8. This CDR3 has 14 amino acids. CDR3 in amino acids: CSAAGSGTPYEQYF. CDR3 DNA sequence: TGCAGTGCTGCTGGTAGCGGGACCCCCTACGAGCAGTACTTC.

In its sample, this clonotype was seen many times. V and J are TRBV24-1 and TRBJ2-3; a weak D match, TRBD2 (6 bases). The CDR3 sequence is 15 residues long. The V gene's germline CDR1 is KGHDR and CDR2 SFDVKD. V was trimmed by 1 base and J by 5 bases, leaving 12 bases between them. CDR3 sequence: CATSDFGGSLDTQYF. The CDR3 nucleotides are TGTGCCACCAGTGATTTTGGGGGGTCTTTAGATACGCAGTATTTT.

This clonotype has at least ten counts. The chain carries TRBV6-5 and TRBJ2-7; either TRBD1 or TRBD2 may supply D (5 bases each). The V and J ends lost 0 bases and 3 bases respectively, with 18 bases between them. There are 17 residues in the CDR3. The germline CDR1 and CDR2 sequences are MNHEY and SVGAGI. The CDR3 sequence is CASSYSRGGSEYYEQYF. The CDR3 DNA follows: TGTGCCAGCAGTTACTCGAGGGGTGGCAGTGAATACTACGAGCAGTACTTC.